This TCR beta chain was captured by sequencing in a study of post-analysis software for immune sequencing data. About the research overall: Disease trajectories encompassed relapsing-remitting, secondary progressive and progressive-relapsing multiple sclerosis. Whole-study results and caveats: Compared with controls, patients had more of roughly five TRBV segments, including TRBV5-6, TRBV5-1 and TRBV20-1. People with multiple sclerosis had a significantly lower normalized Chao1 diversity than controls did. F measure clustering grouped samples strongly by preparation batch.

Presence of unique molecular identifiers characterized the TCR beta cDNA libraries. The source material, 1 to 10 million T cells, gave rise to 500,000 or so cDNA molecules. MiXCR, applied by TCRdb to the PCR reads, yields one record per CDR3 protein. The table includes around 200,000 distinct CDR3 sequences, 29% detected once. Germline loops: CDR1 MNHEY, CDR2 SVGAGI. The CDR3 covers 12 residues. The V gene lost 0 bases and the J gene lost 7 bases, with 4 bases spanning the gap. This clonotype has at least ten counts. The antigen remains unidentified. The chain has TRBV6-5 and TRBJ2-1; D is ambiguous. This TCR came from a girl aged 2-17 years with multiple sclerosis. The specimen was blood. CDR3 sequence: CASSYSGNEQFF. The CDR3, as DNA: TGTGCCAGCAGTTACTCGGGTAATGAGCAGTTCTTC.